This T cell receptor beta chain was recorded in a study of blood T cell repertoires in COVID-19. About the research overall: Italy, Spain and the United States were the sources of the convalescent and acute COVID-19 samples. T cells, B-cell-depleted T cells, or PBMCs provided the cDNA or gDNA that served as material.

How the authors handled the data: Amplification with reference gene primers provided the estimates of nucleated cell counts. The assay was immunoSEQ multiplex PCR, and TCRdb's table has in-frame clones only and misses some. For V, J and clone size, that table is used; D and trimming come from the DNA. Here the sample spans about 310,000 clones, approximately 91% being singletons. CDR3 size: 14 residues. Germline-derived CDR1 and CDR2 are MDHEN and SYDVKM. V dropped 5 bases and J dropped 4 bases, with 14 bases sitting between them. Participant reports of clinical history set cohort assignment. This TCR was sampled from a woman aged 40-49 years who had recovered from COVID-19. V gene TRBV28 combines with J gene TRBJ1-2, with D perhaps TRBD1 (5 bases). Input material: PBMCs or T cells enriched from blood (not recorded which). The CDR3 region is CASSPPGYPYGYTF. The CDR3 region has the DNA TGTGCCAGCAGTCCCCCAGGGTACCCCTATGGCTACACCTTC.